This TCR beta chain appears in the sequencing data of a study of blood T cell repertoires in COVID-19. Study information: Samples representing acute and convalescent COVID-19 were sourced from the United States, Italy and Spain.

The data were produced by immunoSEQ multiplex PCR, yet TCRdb's version contains in-frame clones alone and is incomplete. This table has under 150,000 clones, about 85% appearing once. Germline CDR1 SQVTM, CDR2 ANQGSEA. The CDR3 loop spans 12 amino acids. V was cut by 7 bases and J by 4 bases, with 13 bases left in between. The sequencing sample was made of peripheral blood. The sequence came from a man aged 35 to 55 with active or convalescent COVID-19. The rearrangement joins TRBV29-1 to TRBJ1-1, with D maybe TRBD1 (5 bases). CDR3 loop: CSALGQSTEAFF. Here the CDR3 DNA reads TGCAGCGCCTTGGGGCAGAGCACTGAAGCTTTCTTT. The variable domain in full, with the rest retrieved from reference TRBV29-1 and TRBJ1-1, is SAVISQKPSRDICQRGTSLTIQCQVDSQVTMMFWYRQQPGQSLTLIATANQGSEATYESGFVIDKFPISRPNLTFSTLTVSNMSPEDSSIYLCSALGQSTEAFFGQGTRLTVV.